This record looks at one T cell receptor beta chain sequence and its context. No antigen is known for it. The method was immunoSEQ multiplex PCR; TCRdb's version includes in-frame clones alone and lacks a portion of them. The sample shows roughly 140,000 clones, 88% of them seen only once. This sample is part of a study of T cell responses to AZD1222 COVID-19 vaccine. Study context: Second-dose groups at about 4 or about 12 weeks were pooled.

CDR1 LGHDT and CDR2 YNNKEL come from the germline V gene (reference sequence). Trimming removed 2 bases at V and 0 bases at J, with 5 bases between. The CDR3 spans 14 residues. Study-wide points: Targets within unmutated variant regions were reportedly found for nearly half of spike-specific TCRs. A mostly white British donor set with more females was recruited, and clonal diversity was possibly underestimated.

This chain joins TRBV3-1 (or the pseudogene TRBV3-2) and TRBJ1-5, with D unresolved. This clonotype was obtained from an adult in good health. Sample: peripheral blood, taken on day 0 of AZD1222 vaccination. For the CDR3, the DNA is TGTGCCAGCAGCCAACTTTATAGCAATCAGCCCCAGCATTTT. This codes for CASSQLYSNQPQHF.